Listed below are T cell receptor beta chains from one sample, sequenced in a study of T cell responses to AZD1222 COVID-19 vaccine. Libraries were prepared by immunoSEQ multiplex PCR; TCRdb keeps only in-frame clonotypes and omits some of them. The sample lists tens of thousands of clones, roughly nine tenths occurring once. The material sequenced was peripheral blood, taken on day 0 of MenACWY control vaccination. These receptors originate from an adult in good health. Each CDR3 is given with its conserved first and last residue. A D gene is named only where the DNA matches it firmly. Clone size is shown for a subset of rows, as once, few, many or a class of expanded clone.

d_gene,v_gene,j_gene,abundance,CDR3aa,CDR3nt
-,TRBV10-1,TRBJ2-5,-,CASSAERGRQETQYF,TGCGCCAGCAGTGCGGAACGAGGGAGGCAAGAGACCCAGTACTTC
-,TRBV7-9,TRBJ2-5,-,CASSRTQGIRETQYF,TGTGCCAGCAGCCGAACGCAGGGGATTCGGGAGACCCAGTACTTC
TRBD1,TRBV10-2,TRBJ1-5,-,CASSPGQGGNQPQHF,TGCGCCAGCAGTCCGGGACAGGGCGGCAATCAGCCCCAGCATTTT
-,TRBV6-5,TRBJ2-7,-,CASGIDSYEQYF,TGTGCCAGCGGGATCGACTCCTACGAGCAGTACTTC
-,TRBV19,TRBJ1-2,-,CASSSDYGYTF,TGTGCCAGTAGTTCCGACTATGGCTACACCTTC
TRBD1,TRBV29-1,TRBJ1-2,-,CSAGQGENYGYTF,TGCAGCGCCGGACAGGGGGAAAACTATGGCTACACCTTC
TRBD1,TRBV27,TRBJ2-7,-,CASSPVTGDLGGEQYF,TGTGCCAGCAGTCCAGTGACAGGGGACCTTGGGGGAGAGCAGTACTTC
TRBD1,TRBV4-3,TRBJ2-2,-,CASSRTGINTGELFF,TGCGCCAGCAGCCGGACAGGGATTAACACCGGGGAGCTGTTTTTT
-,TRBV30,TRBJ2-5,-,CAWSITGLEETQYF,TGTGCCTGGAGTATTACAGGGCTTGAAGAGACCCAGTACTTC
TRBD1,TRBV6-2/TRBV6-3,TRBJ2-5,once,CASSPGGETQYF,TGTGCCAGCAGCCCAGGGGGAGAGACCCAGTACTTC
-,TRBV3-1/TRBV3-2,TRBJ2-7,-,CASSQGLGSYEQYF,TGTGCCAGCAGCCAAGGGCTTGGTTCCTACGAGCAGTACTTC
-,TRBV6-5,TRBJ1-2,-,CAVTQRANYGYTF,TGTGCCGTGACACAGCGAGCTAACTATGGCTACACCTTC
TRBD1,TRBV27,TRBJ1-2,-,CASSPGRDRGYGYTF,TGTGCCAGCAGTCCCGGCCGGGACAGGGGCTATGGCTACACCTTC
TRBD1,TRBV15,TRBJ1-2,-,CATSRPGQNSGGYTF,TGTGCCACCAGCAGACCGGGACAGAACTCGGGAGGCTACACCTTC
-,TRBV4-1,TRBJ2-5,-,CASSQLGGRGETQYF,TGCGCCAGCAGCCAGTTGGGGGGGCGAGGAGAGACCCAGTACTTC
-,TRBV5-6,TRBJ1-2,-,CASTTPREGIGYTF,TGTGCCAGCACCACCCCGAGGGAGGGAATAGGCTACACCTTC
TRBD2,TRBV11-3,TRBJ2-7,-,CASSPRESPSGGWYEQYF,TGTGCCAGCAGCCCGAGGGAGTCGCCTAGCGGGGGGTGGTACGAGCAGTACTTC
-,TRBV18,TRBJ1-4,once,CASSPNTRTRNEKLFF,TGTGCCAGCTCACCTAACACCCGGACCCGTAATGAAAAACTGTTTTTT
-,TRBV4-1,TRBJ1-1,once,CASSQLDMGIPNTEAFF,TGCGCCAGCAGCCAACTCGACATGGGGATTCCGAACACTGAAGCTTTCTTT
TRBD1,TRBV6-6,TRBJ1-3,-,CASSWTGTASGNTIYF,TGTGCCAGCAGTTGGACCGGGACAGCCTCTGGAAACACCATATATTTT
-,TRBV28,TRBJ1-2,-,CASSLGTIANYGYTF,TGTGCCAGCAGTTTGGGGACAATAGCTAACTATGGCTACACCTTC
TRBD1,TRBV27,TRBJ1-2,-,CASSSRQGFDYGYTF,TGTGCCAGCAGTTCTAGACAGGGGTTCGACTATGGCTACACCTTC
-,TRBV6-5,TRBJ1-2,once,CASSYSTEGGYGYTF,TGTGCCAGCAGTTACTCGACGGAAGGAGGGTATGGCTACACCTTC
-,TRBV4-3,TRBJ1-2,-,CASSQSSGVGYTF,TGCGCCAGCAGCCAATCCTCAGGGGTAGGCTACACCTTC
TRBD1,TRBV5-1,TRBJ1-1,-,CASSSGQVYTEAFF,TGCGCCAGCAGCTCGGGACAGGTGTACACTGAAGCTTTCTTT
-,TRBV20-1,TRBJ2-5,-,CSASPGRPGETQYF,TGCAGTGCTAGTCCCGGCAGGCCGGGGGAGACCCAGTACTTC
-,TRBV15,TRBJ2-5,-,CATSRDPSGQETQYF,TGTGCCACCAGCAGAGATCCCAGCGGCCAAGAGACCCAGTACTTC
-,TRBV5-1,TRBJ2-2,-,CASSQTPRAANTGELFF,TGCGCCAGCAGCCAGACCCCCCGGGCAGCCAACACCGGGGAGCTGTTTTTT
-,TRBV19,TRBJ1-5,-,CASSRGEPRSNQPQHF,TGTGCCAGTAGTAGGGGGGAGCCCCGTAGTAATCAGCCCCAGCATTTT
-,TRBV6-5,TRBJ2-7,few,CASSFDTGEQYF,TGTGCCAGCAGCTTCGACACAGGAGAGCAGTACTTC
-,TRBV3-1/TRBV3-2,TRBJ1-5,-,CASSHGRRCVSNQPQHF,TGTGCCAGCAGCCATGGTAGACGGTGCGTAAGCAATCAGCCCCAGCATTTT
-,TRBV12-5,TRBJ2-5,-,CASGLVHRGGVETQYF,TGTGCTAGTGGTTTGGTACACAGGGGAGGGGTAGAGACCCAGTACTTC
-,TRBV7-9,TRBJ2-1,-,CASLGASEDNEQFF,TGTGCCAGCCTCGGGGCGTCTGAAGACAATGAGCAGTTCTTC
-,TRBV7-2,TRBJ1-1,-,CASSLGTFLRTEAFF,TGTGCCAGCAGCTTGGGGACCTTCCTCCGAACTGAAGCTTTCTTT
TRBD1,TRBV28,TRBJ1-1,-,CASSVYDREGSEAFF,TGTGCCAGCAGTGTCTACGACAGGGAAGGGAGTGAAGCTTTCTTT
-,TRBV5-1,TRBJ2-7,-,CASSFSRGRGPYEQYF,TGCGCCAGCAGCTTTAGTCGAGGTCGCGGACCCTACGAGCAGTACTTC
-,TRBV5-1,TRBJ1-4,once,CASSLGLLNEKLFF,TGCGCCAGCAGCTTGGGGCTGCTTAATGAAAAACTGTTTTTT
-,TRBV7-2,TRBJ2-7,-,CASSLEAGTYEQYF,TGTGCCAGCAGCTTAGAGGCGGGTACCTACGAGCAGTACTTC
-,TRBV12-5,TRBJ2-3,-,CASGFPAADTQYF,TGTGCTAGTGGTTTCCCGGCAGCAGATACGCAGTATTTT
TRBD2,TRBV9,TRBJ2-2,-,CASSVDGLAGPNTGELFF,TGTGCCAGCAGCGTAGATGGACTAGCGGGACCTAACACCGGGGAGCTGTTTTTT
TRBD1,TRBV6-5,TRBJ2-3,-,CASAGQGGLTDTQYF,TGTGCCAGCGCGGGACAGGGCGGCCTCACAGATACGCAGTATTTT
TRBD1,TRBV11-3,TRBJ2-5,-,CASSPRTGGKQETQYF,TGTGCCAGCAGCCCACGGACAGGGGGCAAGCAAGAGACCCAGTACTTC
TRBD2,TRBV2,TRBJ2-3,-,CASRGLAFTDTQYF,TGTGCCAGCAGGGGACTAGCTTTTACAGATACGCAGTATTTT
-,TRBV5-1,TRBJ1-5,-,CASSLDSFSNQPQHF,TGCGCCAGCAGCTTGGACAGTTTTAGCAATCAGCCCCAGCATTTT
-,TRBV6-2/TRBV6-3,TRBJ1-1,-,CASSYSGQGHTEAFF,TGTGCCAGCAGTTACTCGGGGCAGGGACACACTGAAGCTTTCTTT
TRBD1,TRBV5-1,TRBJ2-1,-,CASSLVGQGFNEQFF,TGCGCCAGCAGCTTGGTGGGACAGGGCTTCAATGAGCAGTTCTTC
TRBD1,TRBV19,TRBJ1-5,-,CASSPRDRVNQPQHF,TGTGCCAGTAGTCCCCGCGACAGGGTCAATCAGCCCCAGCATTTT
TRBD2,TRBV27,TRBJ2-1,-,CASSSSSRLAGGYGEQFF,TGTGCCAGCAGTTCCTCCTCCCGACTAGCGGGGGGGTATGGTGAGCAGTTCTTC